This T cell receptor beta chain was sequenced for a study of control samples from healthy donors and cancer patients. Measured with immunoSEQ multiplex PCR; TCRdb has only the in-frame clones, and not every one. Of approximately 70,000 clones in the sample, 83% were seen once. The CDR3 runs 13 residues. V was shortened by 4 bases and J by 2 bases, with 9 bases between the two germline ends. The chain has TRBV12-3 or TRBV12-4 and TRBJ2-7; D may be TRBD1 or TRBD2 (5 bases each). The source of this sequence is a man in his 60s in good health. The specimen sequenced was blood. As DNA, the CDR3 is TGTGCCAGCAGTTGGGACGGTCCCTACGAGCAGTACTTC. Encoded protein: CASSWDGPYEQYF.